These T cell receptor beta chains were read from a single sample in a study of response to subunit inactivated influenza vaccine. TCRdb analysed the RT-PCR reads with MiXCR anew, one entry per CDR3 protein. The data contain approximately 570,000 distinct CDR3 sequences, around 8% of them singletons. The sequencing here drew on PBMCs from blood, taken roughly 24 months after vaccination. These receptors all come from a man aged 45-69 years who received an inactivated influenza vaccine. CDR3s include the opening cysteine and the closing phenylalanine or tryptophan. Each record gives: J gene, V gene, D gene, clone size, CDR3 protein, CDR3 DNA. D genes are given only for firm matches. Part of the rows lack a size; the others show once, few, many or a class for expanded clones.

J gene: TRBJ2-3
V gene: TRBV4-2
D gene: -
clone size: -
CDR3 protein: CASSQGGLGAPDTQYF
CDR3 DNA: TGTGCCAGCAGCCAAGGAGGGCTCGGGGCCCCAGATACGCAGTATTTT

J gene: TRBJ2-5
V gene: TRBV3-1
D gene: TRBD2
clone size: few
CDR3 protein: CASSHGLTSGYQETQYF
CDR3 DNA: TGTGCCAGCAGCCACGGTCTTACTAGCGGATACCAAGAGACCCAGTACTTC

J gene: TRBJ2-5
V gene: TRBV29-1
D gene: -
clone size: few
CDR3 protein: CSVWMETQYF
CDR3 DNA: TGCAGCGTGTGGATGGAGACCCAGTACTTC

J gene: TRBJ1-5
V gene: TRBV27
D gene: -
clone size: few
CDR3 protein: CASSLWGYSNQPQHF
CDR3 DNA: TGTGCCAGCAGTTTATGGGGGTATAGCAATCAGCCCCAGCATTTT

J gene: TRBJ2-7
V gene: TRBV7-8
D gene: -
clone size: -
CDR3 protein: CASSFDGDYEQYF
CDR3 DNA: TGTGCCAGCAGCTTCGACGGAGACTACGAGCAGTACTTC

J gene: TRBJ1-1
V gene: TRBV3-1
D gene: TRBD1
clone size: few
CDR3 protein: CASSRCRDRVEEMVNTEAFF
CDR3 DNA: TGTGCCAGCAGCCGGTGCCGGGACAGGGTCGAAGAGATGGTTAACACTGAAGCTTTCTTT

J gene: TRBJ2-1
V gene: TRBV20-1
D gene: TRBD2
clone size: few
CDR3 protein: CSARTGLAVFGDNEQFF
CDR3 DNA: TGCAGTGCTAGAACGGGACTAGCGGTATTCGGAGACAATGAGCAGTTCTTC

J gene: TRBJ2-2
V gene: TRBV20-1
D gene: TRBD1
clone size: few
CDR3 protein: CSARVRAGTANTGELFF
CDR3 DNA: TGCAGTGCTAGAGTGCGGGCCGGGACAGCGAACACCGGGGAGCTGTTTTTT

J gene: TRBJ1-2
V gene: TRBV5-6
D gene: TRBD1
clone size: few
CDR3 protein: CASSGQGAVCTF
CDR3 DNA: TGTGCCAGCAGCGGGCAGGGGGCTGTCTGCACCTTC

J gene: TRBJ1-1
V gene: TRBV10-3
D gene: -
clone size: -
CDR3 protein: CAITGKANTEAFF
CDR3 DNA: TGTGCCATAACAGGCAAGGCGAACACTGAAGCTTTCTTT

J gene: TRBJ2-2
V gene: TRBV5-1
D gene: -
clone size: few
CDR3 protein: CASTSRGQTNTGELFF
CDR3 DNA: TGCGCCAGCACTTCGAGGGGACAAACGAACACCGGGGAGCTGTTTTTT

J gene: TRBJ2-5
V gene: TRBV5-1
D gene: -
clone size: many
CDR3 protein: CASSLSPGPAQETQYF
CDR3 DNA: TGCGCCAGCAGCTTGAGCCCGGGACCGGCTCAAGAGACCCAGTACTTC

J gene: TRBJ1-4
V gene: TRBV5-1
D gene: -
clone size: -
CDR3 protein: CASSQGGKEEKLFF
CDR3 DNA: TGCGCCAGCAGCCAAGGGGGGAAGGAAGAAAAACTGTTTTTT

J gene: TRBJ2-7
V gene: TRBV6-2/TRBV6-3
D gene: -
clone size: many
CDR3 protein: CASSKYTGTAYEQYF
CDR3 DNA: TGTGCCAGCAGCAAATATACCGGGACTGCTTACGAGCAGTACTTC

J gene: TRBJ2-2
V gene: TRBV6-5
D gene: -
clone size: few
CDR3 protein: CASSYSRSTGELFF
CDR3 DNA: TGTGCCAGCAGTTACTCCCGGTCCACCGGGGAGCTGTTTTTT

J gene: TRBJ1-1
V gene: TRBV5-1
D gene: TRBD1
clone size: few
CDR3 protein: CASSLATGGRDTEAFF
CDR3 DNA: TGCGCCAGCAGCTTGGCCACAGGGGGTAGGGACACTGAAGCTTTCTTT

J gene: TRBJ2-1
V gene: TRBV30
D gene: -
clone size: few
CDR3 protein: CAWNGLYNEQFF
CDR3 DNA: TGTGCCTGGAACGGACTCTACAATGAGCAGTTCTTC

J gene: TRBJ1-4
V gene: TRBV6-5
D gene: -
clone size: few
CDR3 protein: CASSYPPYRATNEKLFF
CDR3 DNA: TGTGCCAGCAGTTACCCCCCTTACAGGGCAACTAATGAAAAACTGTTTTTT

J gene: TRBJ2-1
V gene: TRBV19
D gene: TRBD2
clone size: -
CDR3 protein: CASSERTSGNNEQFF
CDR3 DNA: TGTGCCAGTAGTGAGAGGACTAGCGGTAACAATGAGCAGTTCTTC

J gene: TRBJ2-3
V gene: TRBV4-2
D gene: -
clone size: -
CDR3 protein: CASSQRRGTDTQYF
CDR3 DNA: TGTGCCAGCAGCCAACGTAGGGGCACAGATACGCAGTATTTT

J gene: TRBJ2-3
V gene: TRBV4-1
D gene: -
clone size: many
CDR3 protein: CASSQETGHGGYTQYF
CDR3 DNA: TGCGCCAGCAGCCAAGAAACCGGCCACGGAGGATATACGCAGTATTTT

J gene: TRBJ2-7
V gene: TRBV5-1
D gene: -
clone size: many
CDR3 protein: CASSYFRGYEQYF
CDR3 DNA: TGCGCCAGCAGCTATTTCAGGGGATACGAGCAGTACTTC

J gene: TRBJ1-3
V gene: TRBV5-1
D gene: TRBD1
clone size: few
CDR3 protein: CASSPVTGAGNTIYF
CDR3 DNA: TGCGCCAGCAGCCCAGTGACAGGGGCTGGAAACACCATATATTTT

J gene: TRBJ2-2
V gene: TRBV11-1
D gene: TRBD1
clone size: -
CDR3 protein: CASSSNPGTGDTGELFF
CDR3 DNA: TGTGCCAGCAGCTCCAACCCCGGGACAGGGGACACCGGGGAGCTGTTTTTT

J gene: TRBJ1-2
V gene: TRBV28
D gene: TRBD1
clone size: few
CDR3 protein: CASSLRRTGGGYTF
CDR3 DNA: TGTGCCAGCAGTTTAAGAAGGACAGGGGGTGGCTACACCTTC

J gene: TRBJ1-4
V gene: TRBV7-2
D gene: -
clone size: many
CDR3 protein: CASSSTWTAPAVF
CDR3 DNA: TGTGCCAGCAGCTCAACTTGGACAGCTCCCGCGGTTTTT

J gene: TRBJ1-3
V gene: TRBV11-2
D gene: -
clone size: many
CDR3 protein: CASSLVGRAPGNTIYF
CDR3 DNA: TGTGCCAGCAGCTTAGTGGGCAGGGCGCCTGGAAACACCATATATTTT

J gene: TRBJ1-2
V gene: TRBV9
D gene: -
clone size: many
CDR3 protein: CASSVDGGNYGYTF
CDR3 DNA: TGTGCCAGCAGCGTAGATGGAGGGAACTATGGCTACACCTTC

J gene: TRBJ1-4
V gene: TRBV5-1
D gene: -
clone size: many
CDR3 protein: CASSLGATNEKLFF
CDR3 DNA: TGCGCCAGCAGCTTGGGAGCCACTAATGAAAAACTGTTTTTT

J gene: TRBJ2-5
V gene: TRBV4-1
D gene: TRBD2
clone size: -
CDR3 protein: CASSQGGGLAGFETQYF
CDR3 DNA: TGCGCCAGCAGCCAAGGAGGGGGACTAGCGGGGTTTGAGACCCAGTACTTC

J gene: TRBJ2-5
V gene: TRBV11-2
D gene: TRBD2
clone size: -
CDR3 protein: CASSFTAGSPVAQYF
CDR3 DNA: TGTGCCAGCAGCTTCACAGCGGGGTCCCCAGTGGCCCAGTACTTC

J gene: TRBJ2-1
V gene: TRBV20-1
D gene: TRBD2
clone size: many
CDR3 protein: CSAKGLAGDISYNEQFF
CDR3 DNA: TGCAGTGCTAAGGGACTAGCGGGAGACATATCCTACAATGAGCAGTTCTTC

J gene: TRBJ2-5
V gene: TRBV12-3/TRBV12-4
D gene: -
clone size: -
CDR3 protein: CASSPYEETQYF
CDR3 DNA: TGTGCCAGCAGTCCCTACGAGGAGACCCAGTACTTC

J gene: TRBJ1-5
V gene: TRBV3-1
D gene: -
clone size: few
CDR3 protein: CASSQWGAGSNQPQHF
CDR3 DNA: TGTGCCAGCAGCCAGTGGGGGGCGGGTAGCAATCAGCCCCAGCATTTT

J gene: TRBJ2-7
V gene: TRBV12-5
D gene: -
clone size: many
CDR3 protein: CASGLLWYEQYF
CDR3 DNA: TGTGCTAGTGGTTTGCTCTGGTACGAGCAGTACTTC

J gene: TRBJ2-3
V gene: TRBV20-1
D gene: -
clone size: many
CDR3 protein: CSASVRGGQNTQYF
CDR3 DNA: TGCAGTGCTAGCGTCAGGGGGGGCCAAAATACGCAGTATTTT

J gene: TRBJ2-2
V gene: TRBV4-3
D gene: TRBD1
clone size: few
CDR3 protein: CASSQVGQVGTGELFF
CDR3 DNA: TGCGCCAGCAGCCAAGTAGGACAGGTTGGAACCGGGGAGCTGTTTTTT

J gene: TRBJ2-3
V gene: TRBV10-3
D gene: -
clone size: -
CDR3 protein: CAISESGGGTDTQYF
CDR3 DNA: TGTGCCATCAGTGAGTCGGGGGGAGGCACAGATACGCAGTATTTT

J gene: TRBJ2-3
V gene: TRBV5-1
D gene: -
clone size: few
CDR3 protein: CASSLVPPLTDTQYF
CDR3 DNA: TGCGCCAGCAGCTTGGTGCCTCCGCTCACAGATACGCAGTATTTT

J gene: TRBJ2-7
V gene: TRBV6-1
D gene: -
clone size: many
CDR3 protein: CASSPTRRVSYEQYF
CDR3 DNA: TGTGCCAGCAGTCCCACGCGGAGGGTCTCCTACGAGCAGTACTTC

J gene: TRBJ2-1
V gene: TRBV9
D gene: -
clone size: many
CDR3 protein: CASSVEAVLIGEQFF
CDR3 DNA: TGTGCCAGCAGCGTGGAAGCGGTACTAATAGGGGAGCAGTTCTTC